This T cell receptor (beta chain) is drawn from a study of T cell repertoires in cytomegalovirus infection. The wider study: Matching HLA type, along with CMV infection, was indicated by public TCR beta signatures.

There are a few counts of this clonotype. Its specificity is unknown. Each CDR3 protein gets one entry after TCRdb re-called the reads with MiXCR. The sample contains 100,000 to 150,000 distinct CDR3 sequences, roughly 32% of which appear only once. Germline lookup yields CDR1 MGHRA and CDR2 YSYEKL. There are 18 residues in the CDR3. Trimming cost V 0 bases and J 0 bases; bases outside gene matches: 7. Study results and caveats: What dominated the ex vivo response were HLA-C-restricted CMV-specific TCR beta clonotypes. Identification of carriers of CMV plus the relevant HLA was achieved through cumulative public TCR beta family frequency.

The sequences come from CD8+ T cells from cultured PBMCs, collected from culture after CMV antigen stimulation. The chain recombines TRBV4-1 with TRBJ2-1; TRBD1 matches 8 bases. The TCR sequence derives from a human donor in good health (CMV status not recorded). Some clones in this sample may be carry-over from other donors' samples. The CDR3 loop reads CASSQDDGQGLSYNEQFF. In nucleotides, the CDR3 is TGCGCCAGCAGCCAAGACGACGGACAGGGCCTCTCCTACAATGAGCAGTTCTTC.